This T cell receptor beta chain was identified in a study of blood T cells in healthy people across ages (dated by TCRdb to 2015 to 2017). Regarding the study in general: In model experiments, template switching captured about one uniquely barcoded TCR beta cDNA molecule for every two T cells. To avoid experimental bias, donors of different ages were randomly spread across the sequencing lanes. The study analyzed two additional independent replicas of 1 million unique cDNA reads from the same blood draw for two donors, one aged 18 to 29 and one aged 80 or older. Donors were grouped into four age groups: young (average approximately 16 years), middle-aged (around 39), aged (roughly 67) and long-lived (around 80). The study measured age-related changes in TCR beta repertoire diversity using deep sequencing normalized with unique cDNA molecular identifiers. On the study overall, not on this receptor specifically: Compared with the aged group, the long-lived group had more naive CD4+ T cells, fewer expanded clones and increased TCR diversity, a pattern suggesting age selection. Estimates of total diversity from one million sequenced T cells were regarded as lower bounds and underestimates. Conclusive comparison of naive and antigen-experienced compartments was prevented by the profiling of bulk unsorted PBMCs. Observed TCR beta diversity correlated strongly with the percentage of naive T cells measured by flow cytometry. The CMV infection status of donors was not known, potentially confounding age-related changes in expanded clonotypes. Observed TCR beta diversity per million T cells fell roughly linearly with age, and a significant reduction was already apparent by age about 36.

Remarks on this clonotype: Its cognate antigen has yet to be identified. Base qualities are not at hand, and no much larger clone is one base apart.

CDR1 is given as MNHNY and CDR2 as SVGAGI, both from the germline V gene (reference sequence). CDR3 length: 15 amino acids, cysteine to phenylalanine. Just the 45-base CDR3 DNA is kept, in frame starting at base 1. The V and J ends are trimmed by 2 bases and 1 base, leaving 9 bases between them. Donors were 39 systemically healthy Caucasian individuals from Russia aged roughly 6 to 95 years. Each donor gave ten milliliters of peripheral blood, collected into EDTA-treated Vacutainer tubes. PBMCs were isolated by Ficoll-Paque density-gradient centrifugation, with at least 6.5 million obtained per sample. Trizol reagent was used to extract total RNA from the PBMCs, yielding at least 5 micrograms per sample. Naive CD45RAhigh/CD27high T cell percentages were measured by flow cytometry on a PBMC aliquot from every donor. To prepare the library, 5' RACE was applied. The instrument given in TCRdb is Illumina HiSeq 2500. A second roughly 7 to 11 cycle PCR used a sample-barcoded 5' primer and a J-beta primer mix. A template-switch 5' adaptor carrying 12 random nucleotides introduced a unique molecular identifier onto each TCR beta cDNA molecule. Each sample yielded at least 3 million CDR3-containing paired-end reads. The Mint cDNA synthesis kit, primed by a TRBC-specific oligonucleotide, was used to synthesize first-strand cDNA from all RNA. All cDNA was treated with uracil-DNA glycosylase and then went through a first 18-cycle PCR with the universal primers M1SS and BC2_uni_R. Under the source paper's analysis protocol: Normalization of each sample was performed by random selection of 1 million high-quality reads, each carrying a distinct molecular identifier. Reads sharing molecular identifiers were discarded rather than binned into consensus sequences. MiTCR, with a Q25 quality threshold and the strictest error-elimination algorithm, was used for CDR3 identification, clonotype clustering and error correction. A nonparametric unseen species model using Euler transformation provided a lower-bound estimate of total TCR beta diversity. The public sequencing data were trimmed at Q25 with fastp and processed into clonotypes with MiXCR by TCRdb, which kept only in-frame beta chains. Each CDR3 protein gets just one entry, which takes the most common genes and DNA from the rows behind it. TCRdb's processing, not the authors', yielded these V and J calls. This sample lists more than 700,000 distinct CDR3 sequences; about 46% were detected once. 15% to 20% of the sample comes from the top ten.

Rearrangement joined TRBV6-6 to TRBJ2-1; the D gene is not confidently resolved. Material for sequencing was blood. The clonotype was recovered from a man at least 80 years old in good health. The sequenced DNA: TGTGCCAGCAGTTACCAGCCAATTTCCTACAATGAGCAGTTCTTC. Its translation is CASSYQPISYNEQFF.